This section outlines one TCR beta chain sequence together with its context. This entry belongs to a study of blood T cell repertoires in COVID-19. Overall study context: Acute and convalescent COVID-19 samples came from the United States, Italy and Spain. PBMCs, B-cell-depleted T cells, or T cells provided the cDNA or gDNA that made up the material.

The V gene end was trimmed by 4 bases and the J gene end by 7 bases; junction bases not matched to a gene: 10. This CDR3 has 16 amino acids. Germline V gene data show CDR1 as SGDLS and CDR2 as YYNGEE. Assay used: immunoSEQ multiplex PCR; TCRdb lists only in-frame clones, some missing. The data contain some 80,000 clones, about 85% of them singletons. The sequence was collected from a man aged 60 to 69 with active or convalescent COVID-19. The V call is TRBV9, the J call TRBJ2-4, with 11 bases identical to TRBD2. The specimen sequenced was peripheral blood. The CDR3 nucleotides are TGTGCCAGCAGCCCCATAGCGGGGGGGGTTGGTAACATTCAGTACTTC. Translated, it gives CASSPIAGGVGNIQYF.